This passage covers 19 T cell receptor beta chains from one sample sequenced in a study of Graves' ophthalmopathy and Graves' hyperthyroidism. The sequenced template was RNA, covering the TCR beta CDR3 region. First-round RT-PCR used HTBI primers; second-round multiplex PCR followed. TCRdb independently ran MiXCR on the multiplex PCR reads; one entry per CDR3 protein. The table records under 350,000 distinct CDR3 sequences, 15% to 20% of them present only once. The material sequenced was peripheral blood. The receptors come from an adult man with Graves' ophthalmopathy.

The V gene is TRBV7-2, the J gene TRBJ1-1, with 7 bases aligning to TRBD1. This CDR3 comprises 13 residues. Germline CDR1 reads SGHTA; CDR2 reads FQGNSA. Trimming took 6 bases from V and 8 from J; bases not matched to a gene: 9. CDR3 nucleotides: TGTGCCAGCAGTTCTATCCTGACAGGGGAAGCTTTCTTT. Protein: CASSSILTGEAFF.

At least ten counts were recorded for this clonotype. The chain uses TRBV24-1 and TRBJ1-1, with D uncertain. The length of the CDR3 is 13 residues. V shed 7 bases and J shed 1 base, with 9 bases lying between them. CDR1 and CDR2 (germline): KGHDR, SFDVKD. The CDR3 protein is CATRSLSNTEAFF. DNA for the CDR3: TGTGCCACCAGATCTCTTTCGAACACTGAAGCTTTCTTT.

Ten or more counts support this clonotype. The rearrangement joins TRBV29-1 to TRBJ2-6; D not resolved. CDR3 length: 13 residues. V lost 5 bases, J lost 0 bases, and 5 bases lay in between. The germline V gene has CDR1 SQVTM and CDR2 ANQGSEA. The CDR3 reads CSVFGSGANVLTF. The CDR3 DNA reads TGCAGCGTTTTCGGCTCTGGGGCCAACGTCCTGACTTTC.

The CDR3 coding sequence is TGTGCCAGCAGTTTACCCGACAGGGTTTATGGCTACACCTTC. Translated, it gives CASSLPDRVYGYTF. The rearrangement uses TRBV12-3 or TRBV12-4 and TRBJ1-2, with 7 bases matching TRBD1. The CDR3 totals 14 residues. With 2 bases clipped from V and 5 bases from J, the junction kept 5 bases outside the gene matches.

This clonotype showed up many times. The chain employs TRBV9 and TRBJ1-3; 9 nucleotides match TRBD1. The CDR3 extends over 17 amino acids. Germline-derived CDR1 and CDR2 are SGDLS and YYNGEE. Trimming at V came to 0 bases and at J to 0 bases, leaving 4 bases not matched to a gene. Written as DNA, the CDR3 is TGTGCCAGCAGCGTAGGGGGACAGGGAGGCTCTGGAAACACCATATATTTT. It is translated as CASSVGGQGGSGNTIYF.

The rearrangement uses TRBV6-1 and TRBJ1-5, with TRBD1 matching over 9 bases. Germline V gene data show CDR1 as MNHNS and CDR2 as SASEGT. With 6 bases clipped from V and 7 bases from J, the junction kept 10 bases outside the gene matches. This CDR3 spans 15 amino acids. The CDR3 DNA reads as TGTGCCAGCAGAGTCACAGGGGGCGGAGAACAGCCCCAGCATTTT. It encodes CASRVTGGGEQPQHF.

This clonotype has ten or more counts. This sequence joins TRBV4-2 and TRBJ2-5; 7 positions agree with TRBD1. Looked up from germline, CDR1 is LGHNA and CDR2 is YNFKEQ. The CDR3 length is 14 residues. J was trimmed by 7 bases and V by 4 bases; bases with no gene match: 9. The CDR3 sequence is CASSPPTGVGTQYF. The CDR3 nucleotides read TGTGCCAGCAGCCCACCCACAGGGGTAGGGACCCAGTACTTC.

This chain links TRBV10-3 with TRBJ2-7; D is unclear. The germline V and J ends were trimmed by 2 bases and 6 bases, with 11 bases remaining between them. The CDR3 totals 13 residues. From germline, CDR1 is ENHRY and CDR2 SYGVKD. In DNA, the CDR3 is TGTGCCATCAGTGAGCCCGACATGTCCGAGCAGTACTTC. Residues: CAISEPDMSEQYF.

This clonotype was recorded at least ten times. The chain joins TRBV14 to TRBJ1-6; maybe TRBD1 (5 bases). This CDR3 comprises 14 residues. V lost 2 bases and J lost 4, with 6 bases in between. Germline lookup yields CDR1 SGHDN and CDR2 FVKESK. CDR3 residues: CASSQRGYNSPLHF. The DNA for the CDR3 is TGTGCCAGCAGCCAAAGGGGTTATAATTCACCCCTCCACTTT.

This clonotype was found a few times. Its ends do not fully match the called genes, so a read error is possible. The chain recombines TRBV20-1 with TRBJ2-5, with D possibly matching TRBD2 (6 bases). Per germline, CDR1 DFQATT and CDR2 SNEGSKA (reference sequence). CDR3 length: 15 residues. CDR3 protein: CSARDLSGAQETQYF. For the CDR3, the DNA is TGTAGTGCTAGAGATCTCTCGGGAGCCCAAGAGACCCAGTACTTC.

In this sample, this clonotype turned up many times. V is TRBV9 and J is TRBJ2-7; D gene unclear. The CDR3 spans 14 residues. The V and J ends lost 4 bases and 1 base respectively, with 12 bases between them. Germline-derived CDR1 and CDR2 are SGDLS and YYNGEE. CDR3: CASSPSGISYEQYF. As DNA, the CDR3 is TGTGCCAGCAGCCCCAGTGGGATTTCCTACGAGCAGTACTTC.

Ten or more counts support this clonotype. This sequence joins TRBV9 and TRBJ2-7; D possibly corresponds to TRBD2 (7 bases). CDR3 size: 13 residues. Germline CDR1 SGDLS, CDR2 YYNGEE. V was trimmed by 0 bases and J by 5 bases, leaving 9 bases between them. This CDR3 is CASSVGGGHEQYF. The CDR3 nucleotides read TGTGCCAGCAGCGTAGGGGGGGGCCACGAGCAGTACTTC.

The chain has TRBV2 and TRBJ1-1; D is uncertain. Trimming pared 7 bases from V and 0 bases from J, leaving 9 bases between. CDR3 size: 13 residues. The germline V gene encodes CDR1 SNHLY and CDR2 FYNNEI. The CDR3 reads CASMWGLNTEAFF. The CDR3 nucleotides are TGTGCCAGCATGTGGGGTCTGAACACTGAAGCTTTCTTT.

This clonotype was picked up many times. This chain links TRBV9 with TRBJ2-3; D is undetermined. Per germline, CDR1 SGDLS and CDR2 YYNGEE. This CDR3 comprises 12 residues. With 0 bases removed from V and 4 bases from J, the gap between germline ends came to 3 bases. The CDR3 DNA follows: TGTGCCAGCAGCGTAGCCCCAGATACGCAGTATTTT. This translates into CASSVAPDTQYF.

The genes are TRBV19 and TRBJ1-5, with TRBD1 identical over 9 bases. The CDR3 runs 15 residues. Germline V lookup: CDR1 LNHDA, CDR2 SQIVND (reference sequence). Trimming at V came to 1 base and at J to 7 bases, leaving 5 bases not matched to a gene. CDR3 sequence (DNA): TGTGCCAGTAGTATAGGGGGACAGGGCTTCCAGCCCCAGCATTTT. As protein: CASSIGGQGFQPQHF.

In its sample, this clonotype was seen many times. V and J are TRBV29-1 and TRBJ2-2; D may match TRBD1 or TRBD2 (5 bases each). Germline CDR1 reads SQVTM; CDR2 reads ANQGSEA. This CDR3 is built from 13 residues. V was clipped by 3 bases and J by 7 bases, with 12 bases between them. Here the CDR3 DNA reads TGCAGCGTTGACAGGGTGGGGAGCGGGGAGCTGTTTTTT. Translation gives CSVDRVGSGELFF.

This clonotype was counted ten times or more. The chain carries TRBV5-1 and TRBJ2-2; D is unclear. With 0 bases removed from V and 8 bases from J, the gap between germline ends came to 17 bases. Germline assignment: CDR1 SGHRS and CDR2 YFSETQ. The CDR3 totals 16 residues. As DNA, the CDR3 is TGCGCCAGCAGCTTGGCCGGTCAGTCGAAATCTGGGGAGCTGTTTTTT. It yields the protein CASSLAGQSKSGELFF.

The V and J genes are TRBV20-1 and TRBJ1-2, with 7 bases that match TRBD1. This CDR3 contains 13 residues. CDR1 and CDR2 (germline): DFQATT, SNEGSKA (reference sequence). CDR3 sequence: CTAGQPSNYGYTF. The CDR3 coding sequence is TGCACGGCGGGACAGCCCTCTAACTATGGCTACACCTTC.

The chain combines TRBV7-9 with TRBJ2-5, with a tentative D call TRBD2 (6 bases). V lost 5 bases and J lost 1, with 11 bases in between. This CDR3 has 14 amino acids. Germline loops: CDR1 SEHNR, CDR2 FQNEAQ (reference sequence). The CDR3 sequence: CASSGRGLQETQYF. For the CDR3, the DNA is TGTGCCAGCAGCGGCCGGGGACTCCAAGAGACCCAGTACTTC.